Shown below are 25 T cell receptor beta chains from a single sample sequenced in a study of tumor-infiltrating lymphocytes in primary liver carcinoma (dated by TCRdb to the late 2010s). The sequencing machine was an Illumina HiSeq 2500. Starting from about 500 ng total RNA, TCRbeta-specific cDNA was produced by reverse transcription with a constant-region primer and ProtoScript II reverse transcriptase. Construction of the TCRbeta libraries relied on three nested rounds of multiplex PCR, following a slightly modified ARM-PCR procedure. Multiplex TRBV1-TRBV30 forward primers and a Cbeta reverse primer were used in the first two PCR rounds, each of which was run for around 10 cycles. TCRdb reran the public reads through fastp at Q25 and MiXCR, keeping productive beta chains. Under each unique CDR3 protein, matching rows form one entry showing the most common genes and DNA. The sample contains 100,000 or so distinct CDR3 sequences, about four fifths of them found a single time. The ten largest clones take up approximately 20% of the sample.

Total RNA and DNA were co-extracted without cell sorting from approximately 22-30 mg of bulk tissue using the AllPrep DNA/RNA mini kit. Sequencing used liver tumor tissue from sampling region 3. What this sample's cell subset or site label stands for: tumor region T3, left-lateral pole. These receptors came from a man in his forties or fifties with primary liver carcinoma and hepatitis B virus infection.

This sequence joins TRBV11-2 and TRBJ2-1; D could derive from TRBD1 or TRBD2 (5 bases each). The germline gives CDR1 SGHAT, CDR2 FQNNGV. The CDR3 contains 15 residues. Trimming cost V 5 bases and J 7 bases, with 18 bases left between them. The CDR3, as DNA: TGTGCCAGCAGCCTCCCCCCGGGGCAGCATAATGAGCAGTTCTTC. Translated, it gives CASSLPPGQHNEQFF.

A word on this clonotype: At one end the junction does not follow the germline gene, possibly because of a read error. The J gene is TRBJ2-1, the V gene TRBV7-2; D is perhaps TRBD2 (5 bases). Germline V CDR1 and CDR2: SGHTA, FQGNSA. The CDR3 is 17 amino acids. This CDR3 is CASSLALGGSSYKEQFF. In DNA, the CDR3 is TGTGCCAGTAGCTTAGCGCTGGGTGGTAGCTCCTACAAAGAGCAGTTCTTC.

With respect to this clonotype: This CDR3 fails to terminate in the conserved phenylalanine or tryptophan, so it likely reflects a read error. The rearrangement uses TRBV12-3 or TRBV12-4 and TRBJ1-4; D possibly corresponds to TRBD1 (6 bases). V dropped 2 bases and J dropped 7 bases, with 11 bases sitting between them. This CDR3 is built from 14 residues. The CDR3 region is CASSLRQGSEKLFI. Written as DNA, the CDR3 is TGTGCCAGCAGTTTAAGGCAGGGGAGTGAAAAACTGTTTATT.

This clonotype was seen at least ten times. The rearrangement uses TRBV20-1 and TRBJ1-2; D gene ambiguous. The CDR3 is 12 residues long. In germline, CDR1 is DFQATT, CDR2 SNEGSKA (reference sequence). V lost 4 bases and J lost 2, with 8 bases in between. CDR3: CSAKTLNYGYTF. CDR3 nucleotide sequence: TGCAGTGCTAAGACACTCAACTATGGCTACACCTTC.

A note on this clonotype: Sequence at one end of the junction differs from germline and may be a read error. Here the CDR3 reads CASTLTELAGETQYF. Here the CDR3 DNA reads TGTGCCAGCACCCTCACAGAACTAGCGGGAGAGACCCAATACTTC. The V gene is TRBV11-1, the J gene TRBJ2-5; 11 bases align to TRBD2. Looked up from germline, CDR1 is SGHAT and CDR2 is FQDESV (reference sequence). The CDR3 runs 15 residues. Using reference TRBV11-1 and TRBJ2-5 for the parts outside the CDR3, the full variable domain is EAEVAQSPRYKITEKSQAVAFWCDPISGHATLYWYRQILGQGPELLVQFQDESVVDDSQLPKDRFSAERLKGVDSTLKIQPAELGDSAMYLCASTLTELAGETQYFGPGTRLLVL.

As concerns this clonotype: Since the CDR3 does not end with the conserved phenylalanine or tryptophan, this likely comes from a read error. It is unclear where the CDR3 begins or ends on the DNA, so no DNA is shown, and the CDR3 is as TCRdb lists it. This chain links TRBV6-2 or TRBV6-3 with TRBJ2-7. The germline V gene has CDR1 MNHEY and CDR2 SVGEGT. 14 amino acids form the CDR3, both terminal residues included. CDR3 residues: CASSISWTTYEQYY.

This clonotype was picked up a small number of times. A much more abundant neighbour one base away suggests this may be a read error. As DNA, the CDR3 is TGTGGCAGCAGGCCAGACATTAACTATGGCTACACCTTC. Its protein product is CGSRPDINYGYTF. The chain is built from TRBV28 and TRBJ1-2; D not certain. The CDR3 contains 13 residues. The germline CDR1 and CDR2 sequences are MDHEN and SYDVKM.

This clonotype occurred a few times. Its ends do not fully match the called genes, so a read error is possible. The gene calls are TRBV19 and TRBJ2-1; 14 nucleotides agree with TRBD2. Looked up from germline, CDR1 is LNHDA and CDR2 is SQIVND (reference sequence). This CDR3 has 12 residues. The CDR3: CATTGLAGVFIF. The CDR3, as DNA: TGTGCCACCACGGGACTAGCGGGAGTGTTTATCTTC. Supplemented by reference TRBV19 and TRBJ2-1, the full variable domain reads DGGITQSPKYLFRKEGQNVTLSCEQNLNHDAMYWYRQDPGQGLRLIYYSQIVNDFQKGDIAEGYSVSREKKESFPLTVTSAQKNPTAFYLCATTGLAGVFIFGPGTRLTVL.

V is TRBV5-4 and J is TRBJ2-2, with TRBD1 matching over 8 bases. Germline V CDR1 and CDR2: SGHNT, YYREEE (reference sequence). The CDR3 totals 17 residues. J gave up 3 bases and V 5 bases, and 12 bases lay outside the gene matches. The CDR3 nucleotides are TGTGCCAGCAGTAAAGTAGGGCTACAGGGGGACACCGGGGAGCTGTTTTTT. Translating gives CASSKVGLQGDTGELFF.

V gene TRBV29-1 combines with J gene TRBJ2-7; D is uncertain. This CDR3 region has 12 residues. CDR1 SQVTM and CDR2 ANQGSEA come from the germline V gene. Deletions cut 4 bases from V and 1 base from J, with 8 bases between. The CDR3 DNA sequence: TGCAGCGTTGCTTACTCATCCTACGAGCAGTACTTC. Translated: CSVAYSSYEQYF.

On this clonotype itself: This likely comes from a read error, as the CDR3 has no conserved phenylalanine or tryptophan at its end. This sequence joins TRBV11-2 and TRBJ2-4; D uncertain. CDR3 length: 15 amino acids. CDR1 is SGHAT and CDR2 is FQNNGV in the germline V gene. The V and J ends lost 7 bases and 2 bases respectively, with 15 bases between them. The CDR3 nucleotides are TGTGCCAGCACAACTTCGGCGGTAACCAAAAACATTCAGTACATC. Translated, it gives CASTTSAVTKNIQYI.

The CDR3 is CAGRGYGSTGELFF. The DNA for the CDR3 is TGTGCCGGCCGTGGTTACGGGAGTACCGGGGAGCTGTTTTTT. J is TRBJ2-2 and V is TRBV12-3 or TRBV12-4, with a weak D call TRBD2 (6 bases). The V end lost 11 bases, the J end lost 5 bases, and 18 bases lay between the germline ends. The CDR3 consists of 14 residues.

This clonotype appeared once. Since the CDR3 does not end with the conserved phenylalanine or tryptophan, this likely comes from a read error. V usage is TRBV11-1 and J usage is TRBJ2-3; maybe TRBD2 (5 bases). The CDR3 is 15 amino acids. Germline V gene sequence: CDR1 SGHAT, CDR2 FQDESV (reference sequence). In DNA form, the CDR3 reads TGTGTCAGCAGTTTGCCGAGGGAGAGCACAAATACGCAGTATTCT. Protein: CVSSLPRESTNTQYS.

This clonotype was counted a few times. The junction does not match germline at one end; this may be a read error. The CDR3 protein is CVSNARQVRFSGANVLTF. The CDR3 DNA follows: TGTGTCAGCAATGCCAGACAGGTGCGATTCTCTGGGGCCAACGTCCTGACTTTC. V usage is TRBV6-1 and J usage is TRBJ2-6, with D perhaps matching TRBD1 (6 bases). Germline V gene data show CDR1 as MNHNS and CDR2 as SASEGT. This CDR3 region has 18 residues.

The gene calls are TRBV10-2 and TRBJ1-2; D is perhaps TRBD1 (5 bases). Germline V CDR1 and CDR2: WSHSY, SAAADI. With 3 bases removed from V and 5 bases from J, the gap between germline ends came to 13 bases. This CDR3 comprises 14 residues. This chain's CDR3 is CASSEQGAKYGYTF. CDR3 nucleotides: TGCGCCAGCAGTGAACAAGGGGCAAAGTATGGCTACACCTTC.

This clonotype has only a few counts. In DNA form, the CDR3 reads TGCACTAGCAGCCAAGAGCCCCAAGCGGGAGGTTTGGATGAGCAGTTCTTC. Its protein product is CTSSQEPQAGGLDEQFF. The genes are TRBV4-3 and TRBJ2-1, with TRBD2 identical over 9 bases. CDR1 is LGHNA, CDR2 YSLEER, per germline. The CDR3 spans 17 residues.

Of note for this clonotype: One junction end does not reproduce the germline sequence, and a read error may be involved. The chain employs TRBV6-4 and TRBJ2-3, with TRBD2 identical over 8 bases. The CDR3 runs 16 residues. From germline, CDR1 is MRHNA and CDR2 SNTAGT. The CDR3 bases are TGTATCAGCAGTGACTCAAAGAGCGGGAGCAGAGATACACAGTATTTT. Translation gives CISSDSKSGSRDTQYF.

This clonotype has just a few counts. This may arise from a read error, as a much more abundant clone is one base away. The chain recombines TRBV6-6 with TRBJ1-5; D remains ambiguous. CDR1 and CDR2 from the germline V gene are MNHNY and SVGAGI (reference sequence). The CDR3 length is 14 residues. The DNA of the CDR3 is TGTACCAGCAGTTACGAACAATTCAATCAGCCCCAGCATTTT. Its protein is CTSSYEQFNQPQHF.

The rearrangement uses TRBV6-6 and TRBJ1-5, with D unresolved. TRBJ2-3 matches the DNA end more closely, so the J call is doubtful. Germline CDR1 reads MNHNY; CDR2 reads SVGAGI (reference sequence). This CDR3 has 15 amino acids. CDR3 in amino acids: CASSQETYRNQPQYF. The CDR3 region has the DNA TGTGCCAGCAGTCAAGAGACTTATAGGAATCAGCCCCAGTATTTT.

This chain joins TRBV29-1 and TRBJ2-1, with 15 bases fitting TRBD2. Germline V gives CDR1 SQVTM, CDR2 ANQGSEA. The CDR3 is made up of 15 amino acids. The junction had 3 bases not matched to a gene; V was cut back by 7 bases and J by 2 bases. The CDR3 region has the DNA TGCAGCGCTGGACTAGCGGGAGGGCCCTACAATGAGCAGTTCTTC. Its translation: CSAGLAGGPYNEQFF.

Details on this clonotype: A much larger clonotype is one base distant, so this may be a read error. The chain uses TRBV28 and TRBJ1-1; D is ambiguous. In germline, CDR1 is MDHEN, CDR2 SYDVKM. The CDR3 is made up of 16 amino acids. CDR3 nucleotide sequence: TGTGCCAGCAGTTTCCCTCCGAGGCAGCTAAACACTGAAACTTTCTTT. It encodes CASSFPPRQLNTETFF.

On this clonotype itself: An end of the junction differs from the germline gene, which may be a read error. V gene TRBV6-1 combines with J gene TRBJ1-1; D might be TRBD1 (5 bases). The CDR3 runs 13 residues. Germline V gives CDR1 MNHNS, CDR2 SASEGT. Here the CDR3 DNA reads TGTACCAGTAGTGAACTTGGGGGAACTGAAGCTTTCTTC. Translating gives CTSSELGGTEAFF.

As for this clonotype: A much larger clone lies a single base off, so this may be a read error. The chain joins TRBV11-2 to TRBJ2-3, with D tentatively TRBD1 (5 bases). Germline CDR1 reads SGHAT; CDR2 reads FQNNGV. The CDR3 contains 12 residues. The CDR3 loop reads CVSSLTGDTQYF. CDR3 DNA: TGTGTCAGCAGCTTAACAGGAGATACGCAGTATTTT.

Notes on this clonotype: This CDR3 is missing its conserved last phenylalanine or tryptophan, likely due to a read error. It is unclear where the CDR3 begins or ends on the DNA, so no DNA is shown, and the CDR3 is as TCRdb lists it. The CDR3 here is CATTGLAGVFIL. V is TRBV19 and J is TRBJ2-1; the D call of TRBD2 is as the table states it, not checked on the DNA. CDR1 and CDR2 (germline): LNHDA, SQIVND (reference sequence). 12 amino acids form the CDR3, both terminal residues included.

On this clonotype: One end of the junction does not line up with germline, which may come from a read error. CDR3 nucleotide sequence: TGCGCCAGCAGTTCCCCCAGGAGCGGTAAGGGGACCCAGTACTTC. It encodes CASSSPRSGKGTQYF. The genes are TRBV28 and TRBJ2-5, with a weak D call TRBD2 (5 bases). The V gene's germline CDR1 is MDHEN and CDR2 SYDVKM. There are 15 residues in the CDR3.